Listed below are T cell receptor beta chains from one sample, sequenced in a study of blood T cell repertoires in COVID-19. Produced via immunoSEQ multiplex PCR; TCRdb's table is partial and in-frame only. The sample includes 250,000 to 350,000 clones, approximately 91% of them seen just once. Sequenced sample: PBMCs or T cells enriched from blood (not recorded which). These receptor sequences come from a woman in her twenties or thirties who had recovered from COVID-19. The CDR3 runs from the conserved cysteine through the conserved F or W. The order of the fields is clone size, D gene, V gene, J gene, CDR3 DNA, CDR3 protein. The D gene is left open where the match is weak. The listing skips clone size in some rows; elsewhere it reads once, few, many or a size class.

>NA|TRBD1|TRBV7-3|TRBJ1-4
TGTGCCAGCAGCCGGGACAGAGAAAATAAGCAGCCTGCTGAAAAACTGTTTTTT
CASSRDRENKQPAEKLFF
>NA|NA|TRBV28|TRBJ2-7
TGTGCCAGCAGTTTATTGGCAATCGGGGAGCAGTACTTC
CASSLLAIGEQYF
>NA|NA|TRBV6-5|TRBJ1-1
TGTGCCAGCAGTTACTTCGGGGTTACTGAAGCTTTCTTT
CASSYFGVTEAFF
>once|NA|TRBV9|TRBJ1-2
TGTGCCAGCAGCGGGCAAACAGGGCCAGCTAACTATGGCTACACCTTC
CASSGQTGPANYGYTF
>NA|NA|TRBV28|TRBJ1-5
TGTGCCAGCAGTTTGGGCAGGGGCGGCAGCAATCAGCCCCAGCATTTT
CASSLGRGGSNQPQHF
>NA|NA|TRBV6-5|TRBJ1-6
TGTGCCAGCAGTTACTCGAGTCAGGTTAAACATTCACCCCTCCACTTT
CASSYSSQVKHSPLHF
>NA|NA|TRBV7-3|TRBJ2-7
TGTGCCAGCAGCTCCGAATTGACAGCCATCTCCTACGAGCAGTACTTC
CASSSELTAISYEQYF
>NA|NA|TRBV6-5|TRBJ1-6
TGTGCCAGCCTATCGGGGAATTCACCCCTCCACTTT
CASLSGNSPLHF
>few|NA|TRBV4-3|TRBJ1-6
TGCGCCAGCAGCCAAGATCGGGATAAGGGAGCTGGCTATAATTCACCCCTCCACTTT
CASSQDRDKGAGYNSPLHF
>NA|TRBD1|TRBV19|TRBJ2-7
TGTGCCAGTAGTAGCGGGACAGGCGGGGAACTGCAGTACTTC
CASSSGTGGELQYF
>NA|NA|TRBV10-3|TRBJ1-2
TGTGCCATCAGTGAGTCGAGAGGAGGGGATGGCTACACCTTC
CAISESRGGDGYTF
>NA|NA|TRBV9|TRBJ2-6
TGTGCCAGCAGCGTAGATCGGGTCCGCTCTGGGGCCAACGTCCTGACTTTC
CASSVDRVRSGANVLTF
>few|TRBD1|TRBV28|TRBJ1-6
TGTGCCATCCAGGGGGGTAATTCACCCCTCCACTTT
CAIQGGNSPLHF
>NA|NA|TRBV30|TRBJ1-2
TGTGCCTGGAGTCCCCCAGGGGAAAACTACTATGGCTACACCTTC
CAWSPPGENYYGYTF
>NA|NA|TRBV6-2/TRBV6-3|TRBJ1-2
TGTGCCAGCAGTTCCAACCCCGGGACAAAGTACACCTTC
CASSSNPGTKYTF
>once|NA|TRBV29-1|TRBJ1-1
TGCAGCGTTGAAGAACAGGCATTTGGTGAAGCTTTCTTT
CSVEEQAFGEAFF
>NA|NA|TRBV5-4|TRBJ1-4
TGTGCCAGCAGCTTAGACAGAGAGGAAAAACTGTTTTTT
CASSLDREEKLFF
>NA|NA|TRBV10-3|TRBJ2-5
TGTGCCATCAGTGACCCAGCGGCGGCTTTAGGAGAGACCCAGTACTTC
CAISDPAAALGETQYF
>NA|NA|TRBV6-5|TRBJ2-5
TGTGCCAGCACCACTGGGGGAGGCCAAGAGACCCAGTACTTC
CASTTGGGQETQYF
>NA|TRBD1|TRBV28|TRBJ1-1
TGTGCCAGCAGTTTATCCGGGACAGACACTGAAGCTTTCTTT
CASSLSGTDTEAFF
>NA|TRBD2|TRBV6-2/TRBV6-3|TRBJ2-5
TGTGCCAGCAGTTACGGACCGAATAGCGGGGGGCCGGAGACCCAGTACTTC
CASSYGPNSGGPETQYF
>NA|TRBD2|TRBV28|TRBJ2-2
TGTGCCAGCAGTCCCACGACTAGCGGCGCCGGGGAGCTGTTTTTT
CASSPTTSGAGELFF
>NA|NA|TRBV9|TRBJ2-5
TGTGCCAGCAGCCCCGGACTACCTAGGAAGACCCAGTACTTC
CASSPGLPRKTQYF
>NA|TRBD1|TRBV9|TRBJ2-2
TGTGCCAGCAGTACAGGGGTCGGGGAGCTGTTTTTT
CASSTGVGELFF
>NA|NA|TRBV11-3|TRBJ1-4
TGTGCCAGCAGCTTAGATGGGGGGGCAAATGAAAAACTGTTTTTT
CASSLDGGANEKLFF
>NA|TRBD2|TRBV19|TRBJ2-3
TGTGCCAGTAGTATAAAAGGTTTGAGCGGGGGCACAGATACGCAGTATTTT
CASSIKGLSGGTDTQYF
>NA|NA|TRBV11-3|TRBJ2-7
TGTGCCAGCGTTGGACAGAATCCCTACGAGCAGTACTTC
CASVGQNPYEQYF
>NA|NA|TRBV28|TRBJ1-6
TGTACCCATAGAGCCAGCAGGGGCAGAGCGACAGGACATCTACGGGAGGCCCATTCACCCCTCCACTTT
CTHRASRGRATGHLREAHSPLHF
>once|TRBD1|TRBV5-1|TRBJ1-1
TGCGCCAGCAGCCCTCAGACAGGGGGTCTTATGAACACTGAAGCTTTCTTT
CASSPQTGGLMNTEAFF
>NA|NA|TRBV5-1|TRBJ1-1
TGCGCCAGCAGCTTGGTAGGGGCCGTGGGCACTGAAGCTTTCTTT
CASSLVGAVGTEAFF
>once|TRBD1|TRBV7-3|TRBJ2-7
TGTGCCAGCAGCCCCGAGACAGGGGCATACGAGCAGTACTTC
CASSPETGAYEQYF
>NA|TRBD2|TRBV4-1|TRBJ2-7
TGCGCCAGCAGCCAAGCCTCTAGCGGTACCTACGAGCAGTACTTC
CASSQASSGTYEQYF
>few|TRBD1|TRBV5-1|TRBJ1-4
TGCGCCAGCAAAGAGACAGGGGTCGAAAAACTGTTTTTT
CASKETGVEKLFF
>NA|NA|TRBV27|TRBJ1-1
TGTGCCAGCAGTTTATTAGCCCCGGCCTCTGGCGCGAACACTGAAGCTTTCTTT
CASSLLAPASGANTEAFF
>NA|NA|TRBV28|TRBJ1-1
TGTGCCAGCAGTCCGGCCTGGGGGGGTTGGGGCAACACTGAAGCTTTCTTT
CASSPAWGGWGNTEAFF
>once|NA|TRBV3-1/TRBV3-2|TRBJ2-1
TGTGCCGTTGGACTAATCCATGAGCAGTTCTTC
CAVGLIHEQFF
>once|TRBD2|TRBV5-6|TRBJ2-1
TGTGCCAGCAGCTTTCGGACTAGCGGGCGATCCAATGAGCAGTTCTTC
CASSFRTSGRSNEQFF
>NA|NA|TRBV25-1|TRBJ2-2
TGTGCCAGCAGTGAACGCTACAGAGAAACCGGGGAGCTGTTTTTT
CASSERYRETGELFF
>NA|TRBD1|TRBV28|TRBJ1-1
TGTGCCAGCAGTTTCGGGGGACAGAGACAAGCTTTCTTT
CASSFGGQRQAFF
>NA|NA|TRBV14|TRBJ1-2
TGTGCCAGCAGCCAAGTGTCGTCCTATGGCTACACCTTC
CASSQVSSYGYTF
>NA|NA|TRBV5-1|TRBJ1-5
TGCGCCAGCAGCTTAGGGGCAGGGAACAGCAATCAGCCCCAGCATTTT
CASSLGAGNSNQPQHF
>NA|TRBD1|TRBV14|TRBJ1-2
TGTGCCAGCAGCCAAGATTTGGGGGCAGGGGGCGGCTACACCTTC
CASSQDLGAGGGYTF
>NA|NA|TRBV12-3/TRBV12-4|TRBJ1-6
TGTGCCAGCAGTTTAGAAGGGAGTACACCCCTCCACTTT
CASSLEGSTPLHF
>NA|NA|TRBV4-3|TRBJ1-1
TGCGCCAGCAGAGACCCTAACAGGGAAAGCACTGAAGCTTTCTTT
CASRDPNRESTEAFF
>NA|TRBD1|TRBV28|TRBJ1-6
TGTGCCAGCAGTCCGGGACAGAGGCTCCACTTT
CASSPGQRLHF
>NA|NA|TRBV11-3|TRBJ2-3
TGTGCCAGCAGCTTAGGAGAGCGGGTCCACGATACGCAGTATTTT
CASSLGERVHDTQYF
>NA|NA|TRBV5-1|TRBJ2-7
TGCGCCAGCAGCTTCGTCTCATTCTCCACCAGCTACGAGCAGTACTTC
CASSFVSFSTSYEQYF
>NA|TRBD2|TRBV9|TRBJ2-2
TGTGCCAGCAACCGACTAGCGGGCCCTGAAGGGGAGCTGTTTTTT
CASNRLAGPEGELFF
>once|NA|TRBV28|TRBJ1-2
TGTGCCAGCAGATTGGATTCCAGGGGTTTGTATTGGAATGGCTACACCTTC
CASRLDSRGLYWNGYTF
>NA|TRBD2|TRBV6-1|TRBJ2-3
TGTGCCAGCAGTGAAGTTAGCGGGGGGACAGATACGCAGTATTTT
CASSEVSGGTDTQYF
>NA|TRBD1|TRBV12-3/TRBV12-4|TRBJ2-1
TGTGCCAGCAGTCAGACAGGGAATGAGCAGTTCTTC
CASSQTGNEQFF
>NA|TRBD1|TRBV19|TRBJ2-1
TGTGCCAGTAGTACTAACAGGGGTTATGAGCAGTTCTTC
CASSTNRGYEQFF
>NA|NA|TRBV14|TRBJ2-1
TGTGCCAGCAGCCAATTGCGAACAGGCTACAATGAGCAGTTCTTC
CASSQLRTGYNEQFF
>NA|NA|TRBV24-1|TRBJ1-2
TGTGCCACCAGTGATACTTTCGGGAGTAGCTATGGCTACACCTTC
CATSDTFGSSYGYTF
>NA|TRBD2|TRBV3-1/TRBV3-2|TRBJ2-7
TGTGCCAGCAGCCACCCCCTAGCGGGGTACGAGCAGTACTTC
CASSHPLAGYEQYF
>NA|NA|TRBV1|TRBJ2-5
TGCACCAGCAGCCCGGGGCAGCGGGAGCCCTCTCAACACCTGGGGGAGACCCAGTACTTC
CTSSPGQREPSQHLGETQYF